The 18 T cell receptor beta chains below were found in one sample sequenced in a study of PD-L1 blockade in urothelial cancer. As to time point: peripheral blood 6 weeks after treatment start. The repertoire was sequenced with immunoSEQ multiplex PCR; TCRdb's copy has only in-frame clones and lacks some. The repertoire holds over 70,000 clones, over 65% seen once, with 8.4% in the top ten. Sequenced here: PBMCs, sampled around atezolizumab (anti-PD-L1) treatment. The receptors here all came from a man in his sixties or seventies with urothelial cancer.

This clone appeared a single time. The chain has TRBV5-4 and TRBJ2-7, with TRBD1 matching over 9 bases. With 4 bases clipped from V and 0 bases from J, the junction kept 5 bases outside the gene matches. The CDR3 totals 15 residues. Germline CDR1 is SGHNT and CDR2 is YYREEE (reference sequence). CDR3 amino acids: CASSGGGQGSYEQYF. The CDR3, as DNA: TGTGCCAGCAGCGGGGGGGGACAGGGCTCCTACGAGCAGTACTTC.

The gene calls are TRBV27 and TRBJ2-6; a possible D gene is TRBD2 (5 bases). This CDR3 has 16 amino acids. Germline V CDR1 and CDR2: MNHEY, SMNVEV (reference sequence). The V gene lost 2 bases and the J gene lost 4 bases, with 12 bases spanning the gap. CDR3 region: CASSLRWSGGANVLTF. In DNA, the CDR3 is TGTGCCAGCAGTTTACGCTGGTCGGGAGGGGCCAACGTCCTGACTTTC.

This sequence joins TRBV10-2 and TRBJ1-2; possibly TRBD1 for D (6 bases). This CDR3 has 12 residues. Trimming stripped 5 bases from V and 5 bases from J, with 9 bases between. Germline V gene sequence: CDR1 WSHSY, CDR2 SAAADI. The CDR3 protein is CASSSDRYGYTF. The CDR3 DNA reads as TGCGCCAGCAGTTCGGACAGATATGGCTACACCTTC.

Here the CDR3 DNA reads TGTGCCAGCAGTGATGGGGGACTCAATCAGCCCCAGCATTTT. This gives the protein CASSDGGLNQPQHF. The chain carries TRBV25-1 and TRBJ1-5; TRBD1 is a possible D gene (5 bases). Germline-derived CDR1 and CDR2 are MGHDK and SYGVNS. The V gene lost 3 bases and the J gene lost 3 bases, with 9 bases spanning the gap. The CDR3 totals 14 residues.

V gene TRBV5-4 combines with J gene TRBJ2-5, with 14 bases that match TRBD2. Germline CDR1 SGHNT, CDR2 YYREEE (reference sequence). Trimming at V came to 2 bases and at J to 4 bases, leaving 7 bases not matched to a gene. The length of the CDR3 is 17 residues. As DNA, the CDR3 is TGTGCCAGCAGCTTCAGACTAGCGGGAGGGGGAGGAGAGACCCAGTACTTC. Encoded protein: CASSFRLAGGGGETQYF.

This sequence joins TRBV14 and TRBJ2-5, with 7 bases aligning to TRBD2. The CDR3 has 12 residues. The J segment lost 5 bases and the V segment lost 3 bases, leaving 0 bases of the junction unmatched. Looked up from germline, CDR1 is SGHDN and CDR2 is FVKESK. The CDR3 sequence: CASSHGGETQYF. Written as DNA, the CDR3 is TGTGCCAGCAGCCACGGGGGGGAGACCCAGTACTTC.

This clone was seen repeatedly, ten times or more. The J gene is TRBJ2-5, the V gene TRBV15; 9 bases match TRBD1. This CDR3 region has 16 residues. J was trimmed by 5 bases and V by 2 bases; bases with no gene match: 9. CDR1 is LNHNV, CDR2 YYDKDF, per germline (reference sequence). CDR3 sequence reads: CATSRWDRVNGETQYF. In DNA form, the CDR3 reads TGTGCCACCAGCAGATGGGACAGGGTGAATGGGGAGACCCAGTACTTC.

The chain is built from TRBV19 and TRBJ2-3, with no clear D. The CDR3 has 13 residues. V was cut by 2 bases and J by 1 base, with 4 bases left in between. The germline V gene encodes CDR1 LNHDA and CDR2 SQIVND (reference sequence). This chain's CDR3 is CASSITGTDTQYF. The CDR3 coding sequence is TGTGCCAGTAGTATAACTGGCACAGATACGCAGTATTTT.

V is TRBV30 and J is TRBJ2-7, with D possibly being TRBD1 (5 bases). The CDR3 contains 14 residues. The germline V gene has CDR1 GTSNPN and CDR2 SVGIG (reference sequence). Between the trimmed V and J ends, which lost 1 base and 8 bases, there was a span of 18 bases. The CDR3 DNA is TGTGCCTGGAGTGCTGAGACAGACTCTTACCAGCAGTACTTC. This sequence encodes CAWSAETDSYQQYF.

CDR3 sequence: CASSFDPKQGSAALSGNTIYF. The DNA for the CDR3 is TGTGCCAGCAGCTTCGACCCTAAACAGGGGTCCGCCGCTCTCTCTGGAAACACCATATATTTT. V is TRBV9 and J is TRBJ1-3; 7 nucleotides agree with TRBD1. The CDR3 loop spans 21 amino acids. CDR1 SGDLS and CDR2 YYNGEE come from the germline V gene. Trimming at V came to 4 bases and at J to 0 bases, leaving 22 bases not matched to a gene.

The gene calls are TRBV7-9 and TRBJ1-4; TRBD1 is a possible D gene (5 bases). Germline V gives CDR1 SEHNR, CDR2 FQNEAQ (reference sequence). CDR3 length: 17 amino acids. The V and J ends lost 5 bases and 7 bases respectively, with 23 bases between them. For the CDR3, the DNA is TGTGCCAGCAGCCCAGACTTATCGGGGGTTGGGCGTGAAAAACTGTTTTTT. Translating gives CASSPDLSGVGREKLFF.

The chain links TRBV5-5 to TRBJ1-2, with D tentatively TRBD1 (6 bases). The CDR3 spans 13 residues. Trimming removed 6 bases from V and 4 bases from J, with 13 bases in between. Germline values: CDR1 SGHKS, CDR2 YYEKEE (reference sequence). CDR3 DNA: TGTGCCAGCACGGTCAGGGGACCCTATGGCTACACCTTC. Protein sequence: CASTVRGPYGYTF.

The V gene is TRBV10-3, the J gene TRBJ2-1; D is unresolved. V lost 4 bases and J lost 8, with 9 bases in between. Germline loops: CDR1 ENHRY, CDR2 SYGVKD. The CDR3 consists of 12 residues. CDR3 region: CAISVKGDEQFF. The CDR3 DNA reads as TGTGCCATCAGTGTAAAAGGAGATGAGCAGTTCTTC.

The chain uses TRBV28 and TRBJ1-4; 11 positions match TRBD1. This CDR3 has 16 residues. The germline V gene encodes CDR1 MDHEN and CDR2 SYDVKM. The V gene end was trimmed by 5 bases and the J gene end by 8 bases; junction bases not matched to a gene: 10. The DNA for the CDR3 is TGTGCCAGCAGTCAAGGGACAGGGGGGCTTTGGGAAAAACTGTTTTTT. Its protein product is CASSQGTGGLWEKLFF.

V usage is TRBV12-5 and J usage is TRBJ1-3; D is ambiguous. Trimming left V 6 bases short and J 5 bases short, with 14 bases between. The CDR3 has 14 amino acids. Germline V CDR1 and CDR2: LGHNT, FRNRAP. This CDR3 is CASGRPGPRNTIYF. The CDR3 DNA is TGTGCTAGTGGCCGACCGGGTCCCCGAAACACCATATATTTT.

The chain has TRBV20-1 and TRBJ2-1, with D perhaps TRBD2 (6 bases). CDR3 length equals 11 residues. Germline V gene data show CDR1 as DFQATT and CDR2 as SNEGSKA (reference sequence). Trimming cost V 3 bases and J 9 bases, with 9 bases left between them. The CDR3 DNA sequence: TGCAGTGCTAGCGGGGGAGGTGAGCAGTTCTTC. Protein sequence: CSASGGGEQFF.

The chain joins TRBV5-4 to TRBJ2-1; 8 nucleotides line up with TRBD2. Germline V lookup: CDR1 SGHNT, CDR2 YYREEE (reference sequence). There are 17 residues in the CDR3. The V and J ends lost 4 bases and 6 bases, in that order; junction bases with no gene match: 15. The CDR3 DNA is TGTGCCAGCAGCCAAGGAGGTCTAGCGGGCTTGCTCAATGAGCAGTTCTTC. Protein product: CASSQGGLAGLLNEQFF.

A word on this clone: The junction shows a germline mismatch at one end, possibly a read error. Other DNA sequences in this specimen translate into the identical CDR3. This chain connects TRBV19 to TRBJ1-1, with D tentatively TRBD1 (5 bases). The germline CDR1 and CDR2 sequences are LNHDA and SQIVND (reference sequence). CDR3 length: 15 amino acids. This chain's CDR3 is CASSGRGGEDTEAFF. The DNA of the CDR3 is TGTGCCAGTAGTGGCCGTGGAGGGGAGGACACTGAGGCTTTCTTT.